The 10 T cell receptor beta chains below come from one sample, sequenced in a study of cytotoxic CD8 clonotypes in ibrutinib-treated CLL. The protocol was immunoSEQ multiplex PCR, while the TCRdb copy is restricted to in-frame clones and leaves out a portion. The sample yields roughly 12,000 clones, 81% seen once. The sequencing here drew on PBMCs, taken at disease progression, from a patient treated with ibrutinib. The receptors derive from a human donor with chronic lymphocytic leukemia.

The chain combines TRBV30 with TRBJ1-4, with D possibly matching TRBD1 (6 bases). This CDR3 contains 13 residues. Between the trimmed V and J ends, which lost 3 bases and 15 bases, there was a span of 20 bases. CDR1 is GTSNPN, CDR2 SVGIG, per germline (reference sequence). The CDR3 DNA sequence: TGTGCCTGGAGCCTACAGGGAGCCTACGGGGTGTTTTTT. Its translation is CAWSLQGAYGVFF.

Only a few counts were recorded for this clone. The chain joins TRBV30 to TRBJ2-2; TRBD1 matches at 7 bases. Germline loops: CDR1 GTSNPN, CDR2 SVGIG (reference sequence). The CDR3 has 14 amino acids. The J segment lost 3 bases and the V segment lost 1 base, leaving 2 bases of the junction unmatched. The CDR3, as DNA: TGTGCCTGGAGTGGACAGGGTTACACCGGGGAGCTGTTTTTT. Translating gives CAWSGQGYTGELFF. Filled out from reference TRBV30 and TRBJ2-2, the complete variable domain reads SQTIHQWPATLVQPVGSPLSLECTVEGTSNPNLYWYRQAAGRGLQLLFYSVGIGQISSEVPQNLSASRPQDRQFILSSKKLLLSDSGFYLCAWSGQGYTGELFFGEGSRLTVL.

In DNA, the CDR3 is TGTGCCAGCAGCGTAGTTCCTAGCGGGTCCACAGATACGCAGTATTTT. Protein: CASSVVPSGSTDTQYF. This chain links TRBV9 with TRBJ2-3; 8 bases are shared with TRBD2. V shed 0 bases, J shed 2 bases, and the junction held 5 bases outside the gene matches. Germline CDR1 reads SGDLS; CDR2 reads YYNGEE. CDR3 size: 16 residues.

This rearrangement joins TRBV28 to TRBJ2-5, with 7 bases fitting TRBD1. The CDR3 covers 15 residues. After removal of 3 bases from V and 4 bases from J, the junction contained 8 bases not matched to a gene. Per the germline V gene, CDR1 is MDHEN and CDR2 is SYDVKM. CDR3 in amino acids: CASSFRQGQTETQYF. The CDR3 DNA reads TGTGCCAGCAGTTTTCGACAGGGCCAAACAGAGACCCAGTACTTC.

A single count supports this clone. V usage is TRBV6-4 and J usage is TRBJ2-1, with 8 bases fitting TRBD2. Germline V CDR1 and CDR2: MRHNA, SNTAGT. This CDR3 has 13 residues. J lost 9 bases, V lost 4 bases, and 5 bases had no gene match. The CDR3: CASSAKRESEQFF. DNA of the CDR3: TGTGCCAGCAGTGCGAAGCGGGAGTCTGAGCAGTTCTTC.

This chain connects TRBV4-2 to TRBJ2-5; 14 nucleotides agree with TRBD2. This CDR3 has 23 residues. Trimming took 3 bases from V and 2 from J; bases not matched to a gene: 23. The germline V gene encodes CDR1 LGHNA and CDR2 YNFKEQ. As DNA, the CDR3 is TGTGCCAGCAGCCACATACTCCGGACTAGCGGGAGGCCGGGGCCCTTCTCTCAAGAGACCCAGTACTTC. Encoded protein: CASSHILRTSGRPGPFSQETQYF.

In this sample, this clone turned up a few times. CDR3 region: CAISGDSEGNQPQHF. The CDR3, as DNA: TGTGCCATCAGTGGGGACAGCGAGGGGAATCAGCCCCAGCATTTT. V and J are TRBV10-3 and TRBJ1-5, with 7 bases lining up with TRBD1. V shed 4 bases, J shed 4 bases, and the junction held 7 bases outside the gene matches. CDR1 is ENHRY, CDR2 SYGVKD, per germline. The CDR3 runs to 15 residues.

The chain employs TRBV6-6 and TRBJ2-7, with TRBD2 matching 14 bases. The CDR3 covers 15 residues. Trimming cost V 6 bases and J 7 bases; bases outside gene matches: 8. Germline assignment: CDR1 MNHNY and CDR2 SVGAGI (reference sequence). The CDR3 nucleotides read TGTGCCAGCAGAATGGGACTAGCGGGAGTCCGGGAGCAGTACTTC. Translation gives CASRMGLAGVREQYF.

The chain employs TRBV19 and TRBJ2-3; 7 bases are shared with TRBD2. CDR1 and CDR2 (germline): LNHDA, SQIVND (reference sequence). The CDR3 sequence is 15 residues long. V was clipped by 7 bases and J by 1 base; unmatched bases: 8. In DNA, the CDR3 is TGTGCCAGTACCTGGCGGGAGTCAGGCACAGATACGCAGTATTTT. It specifies CASTWRESGTDTQYF.

This clone was observed once. The rearrangement joins TRBV5-8 to TRBJ2-7; TRBD2 matches 7 bases. This CDR3 is built from 15 residues. Germline lookup yields CDR1 SGHTS and CDR2 YDEGEE. V dropped 2 bases and J dropped 1; count of bases not matched to a gene: 6. The CDR3 is CASSLGGSRSYEQYF. The CDR3 DNA reads TGTGCCAGCAGCTTAGGCGGGAGTCGATCCTACGAGCAGTACTTC.